This T cell receptor beta chain was sequenced in a study of lymphopenia after photon versus proton radiotherapy. Assay used: immunoSEQ multiplex PCR; TCRdb lists only in-frame clones, some missing. The table records more than 25,000 clones, 83% of them present only once. Trimming removed 6 bases from V and 4 bases from J, with 10 bases in between. Per the germline V gene, CDR1 is MNHEY and CDR2 is SVGAGI. CDR3 length: 12 residues. On this clone: Its target is unknown.

Findings and caveats of the study: Authors raise, but do not show, better survival with proton therapy. In patients who died, overall survival fell as post-nadir TCR diversity dropped more. Proton therapy kept repertoires fairly stable, unlike photons, which gained effector/memory cells.

The V gene is TRBV6-5, the J gene TRBJ2-7; no clear D. This specimen was peripheral blood, taken from a patient treated with photon-based radiotherapy. The clonotype comes from a woman in her forties or fifties with pancreatic cancer. The CDR3 DNA sequence: TGTGCCAGCAGACACGGACCGTACGAGCAGTACTTC. Encoded protein: CASRHGPYEQYF.